Following are 18 T cell receptor beta chains from one sample sequenced in a study of blood T cell repertoires in COVID-19. The table came from immunoSEQ multiplex PCR; TCRdb's copy has only in-frame clones and leaves some out. This sample has roughly 78,000 clones, with around 86% found just once. Input material: peripheral blood. These receptor sequences come from a woman aged 60 to 75 with acute or convalescent COVID-19.

CDR3 coding DNA: TGTGCCTGGACTCCGGGACAGGGAACCTACGAGCAGTACTTC. This codes for CAWTPGQGTYEQYF. The chain has TRBV30 and TRBJ2-7; TRBD1 agrees at 9 bases. This CDR3 comprises 14 residues. J lost 2 bases, V lost 4 bases, and 6 bases had no gene match. CDR1 GTSNPN and CDR2 SVGIG come from the germline V gene (reference sequence).

The V gene is TRBV20-1, the J gene TRBJ2-1, with TRBD2 identical over 12 bases. The CDR3 contains 14 residues. Germline V gene data show CDR1 as DFQATT and CDR2 as SNEGSKA (reference sequence). V shed 7 bases and J 6 bases; nucleotides not matched to a gene: 7. CDR3 loop: CSVSRLAGVNEQFF. CDR3 bases: TGCAGTGTTAGTAGACTAGCGGGAGTCAATGAGCAGTTCTTC.

This chain connects TRBV6-5 to TRBJ2-7; 7 bases fit TRBD2. This CDR3 has 13 residues. V trimming: 6 bases; J trimming: 2 bases; junction bases outside the gene matches: 4. Per the germline V gene, CDR1 is MNHEY and CDR2 is SVGAGI. The CDR3 loop is CASSARGTYEQYF. The CDR3 nucleotides are TGTGCCAGCAGCGCGCGGGGGACCTACGAGCAGTACTTC.

This clone was recorded a few times. The chain links TRBV2 to TRBJ1-1; 9 bases fit TRBD1. After removal of 7 bases from V and 5 bases from J, the junction contained 8 bases not matched to a gene. This CDR3 region has 14 residues. The germline gives CDR1 SNHLY, CDR2 FYNNEI. The CDR3 DNA follows: TGTGCCAGCAATCTACAGGGGGCTGGGACTGAAGCTTTCTTT. The encoded protein is CASNLQGAGTEAFF.

V is TRBV11-2 and J is TRBJ1-5; tentatively, D is TRBD1 (5 bases). This CDR3 has 13 residues. Trimming cost V 4 bases and J 7 bases, with 11 bases left between them. CDR1 is SGHAT and CDR2 is FQNNGV in the germline V gene. CDR3: CASSSGEYQPQHF. In DNA, the CDR3 is TGTGCCAGCAGCTCGGGGGAGTACCAGCCCCAGCATTTT.

The chain carries TRBV15 and TRBJ2-1; TRBD2 is a possible D gene (5 bases). This CDR3 has 14 amino acids. CDR1 is LNHNV and CDR2 is YYDKDF in the germline V gene (reference sequence). Trimming took off 4 bases at V and 5 bases at J, with 12 bases between the two ends. CDR3 residues: CATSTGSGDNEQFF. The DNA of the CDR3 is TGTGCCACCAGCACCGGCTCCGGGGACAATGAGCAGTTCTTC.

The V gene is TRBV2, the J gene TRBJ2-1, with D possibly being TRBD1 (7 bases). The V gene's germline CDR1 is SNHLY and CDR2 FYNNEI. Trimming left V 7 bases short and J 6 bases short, with 10 bases between. The CDR3 has 12 residues. The CDR3: CASTQGGNEQFF. CDR3 in DNA: TGTGCCAGCACCCAGGGGGGCAATGAGCAGTTCTTC.

The J gene is TRBJ1-3, the V gene TRBV7-9, with no clear D. This CDR3 is built from 15 residues. Germline V gene sequence: CDR1 SEHNR, CDR2 FQNEAQ (reference sequence). The germline V and J ends were trimmed by 3 bases and 0 bases, with 9 bases remaining between them. The CDR3: CASSFSASSGNTIYF. In nucleotides, the CDR3 is TGTGCCAGCAGCTTTAGCGCGTCCTCTGGAAACACCATATATTTT.

J is TRBJ1-1 and V is TRBV7-9, with 7 bases that match TRBD1. The germline V gene encodes CDR1 SEHNR and CDR2 FQNEAQ (reference sequence). The CDR3 spans 15 residues. V dropped 5 bases and J dropped 6; count of bases not matched to a gene: 12. Here the CDR3 reads CASSPSPDRAAEAFF. The CDR3 bases are TGTGCCAGCAGCCCCAGCCCAGACAGGGCAGCTGAAGCTTTCTTT.

CDR3 coding DNA: TGTGCCATCAGTGTTGAACAGGGGGCGAGCTCCTACAATGAGCAGTTCTTC. It specifies CAISVEQGASSYNEQFF. The rearrangement links TRBV10-3 to TRBJ2-1, with 9 bases fitting TRBD1. After removal of 4 bases from V and 0 bases from J, the junction contained 7 bases not matched to a gene. This CDR3 is 17 amino acids long. Per germline, CDR1 ENHRY and CDR2 SYGVKD.

The chain carries TRBV4-1 and TRBJ2-7; 10 nucleotides match TRBD1. This CDR3 region has 14 residues. V shed 5 bases and J 3 bases; nucleotides not matched to a gene: 4. Germline-derived CDR1 and CDR2 are MGHRA and YSYEKL. CDR3 coding DNA: TGCGCCAGCAGCTACCGGGACAGGGGCTACGAGCAGTACTTC. It translates to CASSYRDRGYEQYF.

The chain has TRBV2 and TRBJ1-2; the match to TRBD1 covers 9 bases. CDR3 length: 14 amino acids. V shed 6 bases and J 4 bases; nucleotides not matched to a gene: 6. Germline loops: CDR1 SNHLY, CDR2 FYNNEI. The CDR3 nucleotides are TGTGCCAGCAGAATCCCGGGACAGGGCTATGGCTACACCTTC. Its translation is CASRIPGQGYGYTF.

The chain employs TRBV27 and TRBJ1-1, with TRBD1 matching over 7 bases. This CDR3 contains 11 residues. The germline V gene has CDR1 MNHEY and CDR2 SMNVEV (reference sequence). Trimming at V came to 8 bases and at J to 8 bases, leaving 5 bases not matched to a gene. The CDR3: CASHRGQEAFF. Written as DNA, the CDR3 is TGTGCCAGCCATCGGGGACAGGAAGCTTTCTTT.

This chain uses TRBV7-9 with TRBJ2-2; D unresolved. Germline loops: CDR1 SEHNR, CDR2 FQNEAQ (reference sequence). This CDR3 is built from 14 residues. V gave up 3 bases and J gave up 4 bases, with 9 bases separating them. CDR3 region: CASSLNQVTGELFF. The DNA for the CDR3 is TGTGCCAGCAGCTTGAACCAGGTCACCGGGGAGCTGTTTTTT.

Relative to its sample, this clone is medium-sized (0.01 to 0.1%). The CDR3 DNA sequence: TGTGCCAGCAGTGAGGAGGGGGCGAGGGAGCAGTACTTC. Protein: CASSEEGAREQYF. J is TRBJ2-7 and V is TRBV6-6; the D gene is possibly TRBD1 (7 bases). The ends were cut back, 5 bases at V and 7 bases at J, with 15 bases in the middle. The CDR3 runs 13 residues. CDR1 is MNHNY, CDR2 SVGAGI, per germline (reference sequence).

This chain connects TRBV29-1 to TRBJ1-2, with 9 positions matching TRBD1. Germline values: CDR1 SQVTM, CDR2 ANQGSEA. The CDR3 is 13 amino acids. The junction had 10 bases not matched to a gene; V was cut back by 6 bases and J by 8 bases. The CDR3 coding sequence is TGCAGCGTCCCAGGGACAGGGTCCGGCGGCTACACCTTC. As protein: CSVPGTGSGGYTF.

The J gene is TRBJ1-2, the V gene TRBV5-4; D may be TRBD1 (6 bases). The CDR3 loop spans 13 amino acids. The ends were cut back, 7 bases at V and 4 bases at J, with 14 bases in the middle. From germline, CDR1 is SGHNT and CDR2 YYREEE (reference sequence). CDR3 bases: TGTGCCAGCCGACTCGGACAGTCCTATGGCTACACCTTC. This encodes CASRLGQSYGYTF.

The chain has TRBV6-6 and TRBJ2-3, with TRBD1 identical over 7 bases. With 6 bases clipped from V and 0 bases from J, the junction kept 3 bases outside the gene matches. The CDR3 has 14 amino acids. CDR1 is MNHNY and CDR2 is SVGAGI in the germline V gene (reference sequence). The CDR3 region is CASRTGISTDTQYF. The CDR3 region has the DNA TGTGCCAGCAGGACAGGGATTAGCACAGATACGCAGTATTTT.